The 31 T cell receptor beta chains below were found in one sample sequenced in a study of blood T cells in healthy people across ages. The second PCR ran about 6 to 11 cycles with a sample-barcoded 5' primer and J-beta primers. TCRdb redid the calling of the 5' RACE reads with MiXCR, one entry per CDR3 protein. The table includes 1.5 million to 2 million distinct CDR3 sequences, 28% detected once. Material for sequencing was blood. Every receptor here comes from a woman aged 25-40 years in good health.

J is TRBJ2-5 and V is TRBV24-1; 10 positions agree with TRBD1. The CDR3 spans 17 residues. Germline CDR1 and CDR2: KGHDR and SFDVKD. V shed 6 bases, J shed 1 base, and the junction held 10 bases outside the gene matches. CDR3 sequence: CATSFTTGQGIQETQYF. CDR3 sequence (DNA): TGTGCCACCAGTTTTACGACGGGACAGGGGATCCAAGAGACCCAGTACTTC.

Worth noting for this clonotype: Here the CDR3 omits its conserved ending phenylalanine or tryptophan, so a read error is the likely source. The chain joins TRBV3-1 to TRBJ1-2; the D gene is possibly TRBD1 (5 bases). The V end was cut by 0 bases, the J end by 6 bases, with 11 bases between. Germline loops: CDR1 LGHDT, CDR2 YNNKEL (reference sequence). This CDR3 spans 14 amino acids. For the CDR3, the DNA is TGTGCCAGCAGCCAAGAATGGCAGGGTGATGGCTACACCTGC. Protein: CASSQEWQGDGYTC.

The CDR3 spells CASSPDSPAYNEQFF. CDR3 sequence (DNA): TGTGCCAGCAGCCCCGATTCCCCCGCTTACAATGAGCAGTTCTTC. The chain employs TRBV9 and TRBJ2-1; D ambiguous. Between the trimmed V and J ends, which lost 4 bases and 4 bases, there was a span of 15 bases. Germline CDR1 SGDLS, CDR2 YYNGEE. This CDR3 contains 15 residues.

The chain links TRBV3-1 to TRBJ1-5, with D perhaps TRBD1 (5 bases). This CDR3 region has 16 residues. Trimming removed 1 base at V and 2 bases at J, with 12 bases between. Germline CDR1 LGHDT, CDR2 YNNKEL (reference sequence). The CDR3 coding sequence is TGTGCCAGCAGCCAAGGGCAGGGCTTCGGCAATCAGCCCCAGCATTTT. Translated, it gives CASSQGQGFGNQPQHF.

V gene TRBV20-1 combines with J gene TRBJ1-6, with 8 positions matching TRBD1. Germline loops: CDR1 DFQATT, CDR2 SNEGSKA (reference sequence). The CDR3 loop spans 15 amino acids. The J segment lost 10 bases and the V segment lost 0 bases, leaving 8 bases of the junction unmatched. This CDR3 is CSARDHGQGDSPLHF. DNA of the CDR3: TGCAGTGCTAGAGATCATGGACAGGGTGACTCACCCCTCCACTTT.

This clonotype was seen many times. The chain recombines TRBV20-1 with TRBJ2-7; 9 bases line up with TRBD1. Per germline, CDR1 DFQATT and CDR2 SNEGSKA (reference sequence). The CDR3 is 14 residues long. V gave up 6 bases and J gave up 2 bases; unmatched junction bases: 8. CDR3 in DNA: TGCAGTGCCTATGGACAGGGGCCAACCTACGAGCAGTACTTC. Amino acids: CSAYGQGPTYEQYF.

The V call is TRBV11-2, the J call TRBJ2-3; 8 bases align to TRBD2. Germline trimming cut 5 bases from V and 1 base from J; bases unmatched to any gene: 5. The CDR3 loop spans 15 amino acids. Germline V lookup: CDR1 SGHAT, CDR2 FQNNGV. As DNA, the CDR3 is TGTGCCAGCAGCGCCTCGACTAGCGGCACAGATACGCAGTATTTT. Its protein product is CASSASTSGTDTQYF. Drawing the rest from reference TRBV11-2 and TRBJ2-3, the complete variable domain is EAGVAQSPRYKIIEKRQSVAFWCNPISGHATLYWYQQILGQGPKLLIQFQNNGVVDDSQLPKDRFSAERLKGVDSTLKIQPAKLEDSAVYLCASSASTSGTDTQYFGPGTRLTVL.

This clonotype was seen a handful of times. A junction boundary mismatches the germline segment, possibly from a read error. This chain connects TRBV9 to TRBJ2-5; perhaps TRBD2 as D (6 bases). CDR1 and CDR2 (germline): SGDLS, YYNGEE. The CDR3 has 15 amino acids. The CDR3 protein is CASSVAPAGQEIQYF. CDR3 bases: TGTGCCAGCAGCGTAGCTCCGGCGGGGCAAGAGATCCAGTACTTC.

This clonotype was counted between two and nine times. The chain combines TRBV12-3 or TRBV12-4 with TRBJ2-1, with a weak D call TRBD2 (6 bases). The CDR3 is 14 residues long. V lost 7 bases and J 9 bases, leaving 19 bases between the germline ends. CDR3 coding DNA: TGTGCCAGCACCCTCAGAACCGTGGGAGGTGAGCAGTTCTTC. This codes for CASTLRTVGGEQFF.

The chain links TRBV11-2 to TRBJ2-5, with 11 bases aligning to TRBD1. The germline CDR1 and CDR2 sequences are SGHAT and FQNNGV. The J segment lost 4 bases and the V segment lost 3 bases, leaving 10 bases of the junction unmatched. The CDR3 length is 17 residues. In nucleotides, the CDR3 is TGTGCCAGCAGCTTGGACAGGGGGCTTGCGGGAGTAGAGACCCAGTACTTC. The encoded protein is CASSLDRGLAGVETQYF.

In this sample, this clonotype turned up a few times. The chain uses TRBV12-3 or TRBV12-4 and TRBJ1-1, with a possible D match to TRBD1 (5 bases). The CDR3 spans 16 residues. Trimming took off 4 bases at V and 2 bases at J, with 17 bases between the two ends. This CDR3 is CASSSTRGRVNTEAFF. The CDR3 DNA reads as TGTGCCAGCAGTTCCACAAGGGGAAGGGTCAACACTGAAGCTTTCTTT.

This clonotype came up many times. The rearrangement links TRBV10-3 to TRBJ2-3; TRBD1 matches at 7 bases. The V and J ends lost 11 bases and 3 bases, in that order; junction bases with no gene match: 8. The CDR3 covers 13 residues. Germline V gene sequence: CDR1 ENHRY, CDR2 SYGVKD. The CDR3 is CASRDRFTDTQYF. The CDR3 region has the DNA TGTGCCTCCCGGGACAGATTTACAGATACGCAGTATTTT.

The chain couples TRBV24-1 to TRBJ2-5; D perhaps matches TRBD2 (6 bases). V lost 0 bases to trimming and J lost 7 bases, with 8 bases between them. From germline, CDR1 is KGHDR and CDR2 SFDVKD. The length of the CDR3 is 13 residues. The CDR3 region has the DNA TGTGCCACCAGTGATTTGGTGGGGGGGACCCAGTACTTC. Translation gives CATSDLVGGTQYF.

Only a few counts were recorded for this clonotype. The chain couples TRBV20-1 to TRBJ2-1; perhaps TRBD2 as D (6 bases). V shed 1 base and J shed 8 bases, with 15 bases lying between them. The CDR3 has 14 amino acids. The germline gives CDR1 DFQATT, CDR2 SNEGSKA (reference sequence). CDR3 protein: CSARGLARAYEQFF. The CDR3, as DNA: TGCAGTGCTAGAGGGCTAGCGAGAGCCTATGAGCAGTTCTTC.

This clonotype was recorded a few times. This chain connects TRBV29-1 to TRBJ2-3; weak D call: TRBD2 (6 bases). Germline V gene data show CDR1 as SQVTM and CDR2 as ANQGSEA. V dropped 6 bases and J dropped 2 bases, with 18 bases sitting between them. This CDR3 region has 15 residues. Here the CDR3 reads CSVRTGLKNTDTQYF. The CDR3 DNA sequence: TGCAGCGTCCGAACGGGACTCAAGAACACAGATACGCAGTATTTT.

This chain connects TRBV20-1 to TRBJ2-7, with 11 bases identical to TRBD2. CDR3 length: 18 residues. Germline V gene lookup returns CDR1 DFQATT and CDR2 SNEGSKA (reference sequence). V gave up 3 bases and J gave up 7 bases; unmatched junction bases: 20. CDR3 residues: CSASFPPGGLAGGNEQYF. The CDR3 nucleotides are TGCAGTGCTAGTTTCCCCCCCGGGGGGCTAGCGGGGGGAAATGAGCAGTACTTC.

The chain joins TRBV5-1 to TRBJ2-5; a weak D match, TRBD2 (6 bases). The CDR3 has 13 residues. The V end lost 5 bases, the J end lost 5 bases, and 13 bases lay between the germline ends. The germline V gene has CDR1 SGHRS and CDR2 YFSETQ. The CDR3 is CASRLEGLETQYF. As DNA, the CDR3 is TGCGCCAGCAGACTGGAGGGCCTGGAGACCCAGTACTTC.

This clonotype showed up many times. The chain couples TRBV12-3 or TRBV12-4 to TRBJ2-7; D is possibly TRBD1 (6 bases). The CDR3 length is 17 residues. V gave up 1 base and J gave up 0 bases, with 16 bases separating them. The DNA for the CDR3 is TGTGCCAGCAGTTTAGTTCTAAGGGACATGAGCTCCTACGAGCAGTACTTC. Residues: CASSLVLRDMSSYEQYF.

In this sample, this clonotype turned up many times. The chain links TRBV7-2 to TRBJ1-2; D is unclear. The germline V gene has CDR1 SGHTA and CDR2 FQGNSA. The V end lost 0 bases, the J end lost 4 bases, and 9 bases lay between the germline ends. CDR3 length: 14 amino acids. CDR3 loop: CASSLARDSYGYTF. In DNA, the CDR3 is TGTGCCAGCAGCTTAGCGCGAGATTCCTATGGCTACACCTTC.

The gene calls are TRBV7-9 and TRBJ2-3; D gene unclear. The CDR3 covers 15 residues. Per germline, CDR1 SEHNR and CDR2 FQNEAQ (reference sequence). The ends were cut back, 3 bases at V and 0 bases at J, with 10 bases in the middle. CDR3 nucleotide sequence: TGTGCCAGCAGCTTGTTTGGCGGAAGCACAGATACGCAGTATTTT. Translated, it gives CASSLFGGSTDTQYF.

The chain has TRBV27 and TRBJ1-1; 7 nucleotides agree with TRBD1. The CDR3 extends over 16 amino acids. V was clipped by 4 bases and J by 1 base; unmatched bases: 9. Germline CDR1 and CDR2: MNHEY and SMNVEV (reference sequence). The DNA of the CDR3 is TGTGCCAGCAGTTCCTGGTGGACAGGACCGAACACTGAAGCTTTCTTT. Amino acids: CASSSWWTGPNTEAFF.

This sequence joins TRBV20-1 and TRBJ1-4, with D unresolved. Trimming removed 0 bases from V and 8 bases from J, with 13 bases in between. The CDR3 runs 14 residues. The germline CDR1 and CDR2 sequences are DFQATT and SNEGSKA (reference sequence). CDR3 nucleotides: TGCAGTGCTAGAGATCCCGGTATACAGGAAAAACTGTTTTTT. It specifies CSARDPGIQEKLFF.

For the CDR3, the DNA is TGCAGTGCTAGAGACGCGACCGGGACAGGGATCAATGAGCAGTTCTTC. This sequence encodes CSARDATGTGINEQFF. The J gene is TRBJ2-1, the V gene TRBV20-1, with TRBD1 matching 9 bases. The CDR3 runs to 16 residues. V gave up 0 bases and J gave up 6 bases; unmatched junction bases: 9. From germline, CDR1 is DFQATT and CDR2 SNEGSKA (reference sequence).

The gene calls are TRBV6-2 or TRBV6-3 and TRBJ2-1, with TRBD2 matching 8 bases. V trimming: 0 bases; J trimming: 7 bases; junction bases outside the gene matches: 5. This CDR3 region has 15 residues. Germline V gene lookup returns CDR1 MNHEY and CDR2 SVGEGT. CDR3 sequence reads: CASSYSGTRFNEQFF. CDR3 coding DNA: TGTGCCAGCAGTTACTCGGGGACTAGGTTTAATGAGCAGTTCTTC.

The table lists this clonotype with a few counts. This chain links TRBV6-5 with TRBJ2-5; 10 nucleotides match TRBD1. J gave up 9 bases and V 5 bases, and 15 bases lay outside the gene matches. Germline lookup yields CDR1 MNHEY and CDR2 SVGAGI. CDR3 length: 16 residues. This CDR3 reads CASSPSWTGGRGAQYF. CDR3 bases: TGTGCCAGCAGTCCTTCCTGGACAGGGGGGCGGGGGGCCCAGTACTTC.

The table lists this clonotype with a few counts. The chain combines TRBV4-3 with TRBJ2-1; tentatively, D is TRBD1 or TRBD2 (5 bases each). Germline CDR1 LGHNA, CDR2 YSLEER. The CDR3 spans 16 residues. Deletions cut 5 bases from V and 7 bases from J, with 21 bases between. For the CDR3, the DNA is TGCGCCAGCAGCACGGCCTCGGGGCCAACTGGGAATGAGCAGTTCTTC. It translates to CASSTASGPTGNEQFF.

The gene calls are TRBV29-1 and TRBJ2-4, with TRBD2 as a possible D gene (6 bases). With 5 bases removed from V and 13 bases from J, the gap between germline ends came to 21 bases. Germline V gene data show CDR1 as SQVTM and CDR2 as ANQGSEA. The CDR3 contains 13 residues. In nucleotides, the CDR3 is TGCAGCGTTTCTGCGGAGGGGCCCTACGGGCAGTACTTC. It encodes CSVSAEGPYGQYF.

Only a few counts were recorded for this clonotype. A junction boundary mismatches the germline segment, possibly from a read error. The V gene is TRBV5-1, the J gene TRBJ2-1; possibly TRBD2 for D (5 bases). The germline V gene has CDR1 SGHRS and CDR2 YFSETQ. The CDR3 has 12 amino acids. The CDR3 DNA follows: TGCGCCATCAGCCGAGGGTACAATGAGCAGTTCTTC. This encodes CAISRGYNEQFF.

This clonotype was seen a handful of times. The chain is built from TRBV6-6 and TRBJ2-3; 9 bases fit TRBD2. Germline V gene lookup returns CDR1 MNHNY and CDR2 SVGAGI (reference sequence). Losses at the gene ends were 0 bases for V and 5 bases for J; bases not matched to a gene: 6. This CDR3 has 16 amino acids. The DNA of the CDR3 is TGTGCCAGCAGTTACTCCGGCGGGGGGGCAGAAGATACGCAGTATTTT. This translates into CASSYSGGGAEDTQYF.

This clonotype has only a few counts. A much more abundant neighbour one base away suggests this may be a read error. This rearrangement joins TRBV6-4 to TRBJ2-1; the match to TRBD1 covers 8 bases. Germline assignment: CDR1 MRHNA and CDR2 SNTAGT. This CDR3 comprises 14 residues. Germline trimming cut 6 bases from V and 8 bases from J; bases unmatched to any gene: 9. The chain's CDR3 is CASSPGQEGHEQFF. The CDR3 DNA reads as TGTGCCAGCAGCCCGGGACAGGAGGGACATGAGCAGTTCTTC.

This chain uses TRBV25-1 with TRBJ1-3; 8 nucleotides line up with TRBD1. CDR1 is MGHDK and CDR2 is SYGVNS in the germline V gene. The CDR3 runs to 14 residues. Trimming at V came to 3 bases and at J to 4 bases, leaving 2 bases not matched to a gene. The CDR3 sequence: CASSDWTGGNTIYF. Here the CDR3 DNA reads TGTGCCAGCAGTGATTGGACAGGGGGAAACACCATATATTTT.